The 4 T cell receptor beta chains reported below all come from one sample, sequenced in a study of shared clonotypes between healthy human individuals. Libraries were prepared by immunoSEQ multiplex PCR; TCRdb keeps only in-frame clonotypes and omits some of them. The profile shows about 470,000 clones, roughly 77% of them singletons. Material for sequencing was PBMCs. These receptors originate from a woman between 40 and 55 years old in good health. Some clones in this sample may be carry-over from other donors' samples.

CDR3 region: CASSARGAADQETQYF. CDR3 sequence (DNA): TGTGCCAGCAGCGCAAGGGGAGCGGCAGACCAAGAGACCCAGTACTTC. The chain recombines TRBV11-2 with TRBJ2-5; D tentatively fits TRBD1 or TRBD2 (5 bases each). CDR3 length: 16 residues. Germline V lookup: CDR1 SGHAT, CDR2 FQNNGV. V lost 5 bases to trimming and J lost 0 bases, with 16 bases between them.

Only a few counts were recorded for this clone. V is TRBV27 and J is TRBJ1-1; weak D call: TRBD1 (5 bases). V was trimmed by 5 bases and J by 4 bases, leaving 11 bases between them. Germline CDR1 is MNHEY and CDR2 is SMNVEV (reference sequence). The CDR3 is 13 residues long. The CDR3 bases are TGTGCCAGCAGTAATCAGGGTCGCACTGAAGCTTTCTTT. Translated: CASSNQGRTEAFF.

The CDR3 is CAISAGHAPYSNQPQHF. The CDR3 DNA reads TGTGCCATCAGTGCCGGACACGCACCGTATAGCAATCAGCCCCAGCATTTT. The chain couples TRBV10-3 to TRBJ1-5; possible D gene TRBD1, 5 bases. V lost 4 bases and J lost 0, with 16 bases in between. There are 17 residues in the CDR3. CDR1 is ENHRY, CDR2 SYGVKD, per germline.

V usage is TRBV5-1 and J usage is TRBJ2-5; 8 positions agree with TRBD1. The CDR3 spans 16 residues. Germline CDR1 and CDR2: SGHRS and YFSETQ. J gave up 4 bases and V 2 bases, and 10 bases lay outside the gene matches. The CDR3 DNA reads TGCGCCAGCAGCTTTGGACAGGGCGGTTCCGGAGAGACCCAGTACTTC. It encodes CASSFGQGGSGETQYF.